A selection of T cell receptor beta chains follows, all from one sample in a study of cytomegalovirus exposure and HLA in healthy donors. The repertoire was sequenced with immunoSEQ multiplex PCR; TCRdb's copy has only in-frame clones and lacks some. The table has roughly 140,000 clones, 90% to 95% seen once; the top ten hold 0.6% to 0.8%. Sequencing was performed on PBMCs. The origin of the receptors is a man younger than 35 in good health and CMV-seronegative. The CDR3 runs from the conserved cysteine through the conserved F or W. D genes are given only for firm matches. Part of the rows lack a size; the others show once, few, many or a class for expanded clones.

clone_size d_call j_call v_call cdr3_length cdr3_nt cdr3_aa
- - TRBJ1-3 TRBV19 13 TGTGCCAGTAGTACCCTCTCTGGAAACACCATATATTTT CASSTLSGNTIYF
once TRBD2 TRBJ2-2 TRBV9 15 TGTGCCAGCAGCGTAGTTGGGAGGGTCACCGGGGAGCTGTTTTTT CASSVVGRVTGELFF
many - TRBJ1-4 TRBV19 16 TGTGCCAGTAGGACGGGTGCCTCTGCGGCTAATGAAAAACTGTTTTTT CASRTGASAANEKLFF
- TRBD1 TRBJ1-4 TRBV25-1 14 TGTGCCAGCCGGGGGGGCAGGGGGGCTGAAAAACTGTTTTTT CASRGGRGAEKLFF
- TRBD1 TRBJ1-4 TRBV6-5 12 TGTGCCAGCGGCAGGGGGACTGAAAAACTGTTTTTT CASGRGTEKLFF
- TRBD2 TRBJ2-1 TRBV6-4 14 TGTGCCAGCAGTTGGCTAGCGGGAGATGGTGAGCAGTTCTTC CASSWLAGDGEQFF
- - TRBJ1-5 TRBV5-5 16 TGTGCCAGCAGCCCGGCCGAGCAGGGCCCTCATCAGCCCCAGCATTTT CASSPAEQGPHQPQHF
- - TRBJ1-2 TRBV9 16 TGTGCCAGCAGCGTAGACCAGCGGGAGTTCGGGAATGGCTACACCTTC CASSVDQREFGNGYTF
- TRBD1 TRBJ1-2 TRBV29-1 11 TGCAGCGGGGGGACAGGGGAAGGCTACACCTTC CSGGTGEGYTF
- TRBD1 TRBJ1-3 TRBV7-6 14 TGTGCCAGCAGCCCACGGGACAGGGGAAACACCATATATTTT CASSPRDRGNTIYF
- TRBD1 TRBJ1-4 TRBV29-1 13 TGCAGCGCTACGCGACAGGGGTATGAAAAACTGTTTTTT CSATRQGYEKLFF
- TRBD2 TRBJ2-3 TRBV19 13 TGTGCCAGTTCTAGCGGGGCCACAGATACGCAGTATTTT CASSSGATDTQYF
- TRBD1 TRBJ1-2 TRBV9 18 TGTGCCAGCAGCGCGGACGCCGGGACAGGGGGCAGGAACTATGGCTACACCTTC CASSADAGTGGRNYGYTF
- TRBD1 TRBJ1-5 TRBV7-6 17 TGTGCCAGCAGCCCAGGACAGGGGGGATATAGCAATCAGCCCCAGCATTTT CASSPGQGGYSNQPQHF
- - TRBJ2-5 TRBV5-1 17 TGCGCCAGCAGCTTGGGTTCGATGATAGGGGTCCGCGAGACCCAGTACTTC CASSLGSMIGVRETQYF
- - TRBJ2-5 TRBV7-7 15 TGTGCCAGCAGCTTAGGGACATCCGGACAAGAGACCCAGTACTTC CASSLGTSGQETQYF
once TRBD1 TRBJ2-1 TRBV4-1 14 TGCGCCAGCAGCCAAGATGCAGGACAGGATGAGCAGTTCTTC CASSQDAGQDEQFF
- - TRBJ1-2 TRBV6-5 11 TGTGCCAGCAGAGCAGGGCGAGGCTACACCTTC CASRAGRGYTF
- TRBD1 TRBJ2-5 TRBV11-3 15 TGTGCCAGCAGCATCGGGACAGGGTTTCAAGAGACCCAGTACTTC CASSIGTGFQETQYF
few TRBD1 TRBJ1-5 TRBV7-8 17 TGTGCCAGCAGTCGGACAGGGGGCTTTGGGAGCAATCAGCCCCAGCATTTT CASSRTGGFGSNQPQHF
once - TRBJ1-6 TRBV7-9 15 TGTGCCAGCAGCTTAGGGGGCGCCGCGGATTCACCCCTCCACTTT CASSLGGAADSPLHF
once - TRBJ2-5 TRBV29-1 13 TGCAGCGTAGTGCACTGGGCAGGAGAGACCCAGTACTTC CSVVHWAGETQYF
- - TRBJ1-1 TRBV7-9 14 TGTGCCAGCAGCTTAGAAGCAGGGCTCACTGAAGCTTTCTTT CASSLEAGLTEAFF